This TCR beta chain came from a study of blood T cells in healthy people across ages. For the study at large: Per two T cells, template switching captured roughly one barcoded beta molecule. The study's findings and limits: The authors considered diversity estimates from one million T cells to be underestimates.

This clonotype was seen many times. Its target is not known. Per germline, CDR1 SGHAT and CDR2 FQNNGV. Unmatched junction bases numbered 8, after V lost 5 bases and J lost 4 bases. The CDR3 totals 14 residues. With a J-beta primer mix and a sample-barcoded 5' primer, a second PCR ran about 7 to 12 cycles. Using its own MiXCR run on the 5' RACE reads, TCRdb lists one record per CDR3 protein. The table has roughly 800,000 distinct CDR3 sequences, 55% to 70% seen once; the top ten hold approximately 20%. The rearrangement uses TRBV11-2 and TRBJ2-7, with 7 bases identical to TRBD1. This sequence originates from a man between 25 and 39 years old in good health. Sequenced: blood. The CDR3 reads CASSGPGTAYEQYF. CDR3 DNA sequence: TGTGCCAGCAGCGGTCCCGGGACAGCTTACGAGCAGTACTTC.